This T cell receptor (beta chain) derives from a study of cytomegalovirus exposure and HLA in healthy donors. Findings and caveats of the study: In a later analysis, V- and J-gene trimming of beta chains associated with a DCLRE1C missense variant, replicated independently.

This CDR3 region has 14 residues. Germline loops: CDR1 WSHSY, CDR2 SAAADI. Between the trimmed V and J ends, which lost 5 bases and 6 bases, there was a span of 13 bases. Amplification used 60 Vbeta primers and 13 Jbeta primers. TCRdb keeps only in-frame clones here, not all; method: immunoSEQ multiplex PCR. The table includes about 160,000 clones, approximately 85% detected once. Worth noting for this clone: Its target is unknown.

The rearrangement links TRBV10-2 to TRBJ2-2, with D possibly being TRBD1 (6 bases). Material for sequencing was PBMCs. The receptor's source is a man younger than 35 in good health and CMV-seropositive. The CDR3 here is CASSNTGIAGELFF. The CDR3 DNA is TGCGCCAGCAGTAACACAGGGATCGCCGGGGAGCTGTTTTTT.